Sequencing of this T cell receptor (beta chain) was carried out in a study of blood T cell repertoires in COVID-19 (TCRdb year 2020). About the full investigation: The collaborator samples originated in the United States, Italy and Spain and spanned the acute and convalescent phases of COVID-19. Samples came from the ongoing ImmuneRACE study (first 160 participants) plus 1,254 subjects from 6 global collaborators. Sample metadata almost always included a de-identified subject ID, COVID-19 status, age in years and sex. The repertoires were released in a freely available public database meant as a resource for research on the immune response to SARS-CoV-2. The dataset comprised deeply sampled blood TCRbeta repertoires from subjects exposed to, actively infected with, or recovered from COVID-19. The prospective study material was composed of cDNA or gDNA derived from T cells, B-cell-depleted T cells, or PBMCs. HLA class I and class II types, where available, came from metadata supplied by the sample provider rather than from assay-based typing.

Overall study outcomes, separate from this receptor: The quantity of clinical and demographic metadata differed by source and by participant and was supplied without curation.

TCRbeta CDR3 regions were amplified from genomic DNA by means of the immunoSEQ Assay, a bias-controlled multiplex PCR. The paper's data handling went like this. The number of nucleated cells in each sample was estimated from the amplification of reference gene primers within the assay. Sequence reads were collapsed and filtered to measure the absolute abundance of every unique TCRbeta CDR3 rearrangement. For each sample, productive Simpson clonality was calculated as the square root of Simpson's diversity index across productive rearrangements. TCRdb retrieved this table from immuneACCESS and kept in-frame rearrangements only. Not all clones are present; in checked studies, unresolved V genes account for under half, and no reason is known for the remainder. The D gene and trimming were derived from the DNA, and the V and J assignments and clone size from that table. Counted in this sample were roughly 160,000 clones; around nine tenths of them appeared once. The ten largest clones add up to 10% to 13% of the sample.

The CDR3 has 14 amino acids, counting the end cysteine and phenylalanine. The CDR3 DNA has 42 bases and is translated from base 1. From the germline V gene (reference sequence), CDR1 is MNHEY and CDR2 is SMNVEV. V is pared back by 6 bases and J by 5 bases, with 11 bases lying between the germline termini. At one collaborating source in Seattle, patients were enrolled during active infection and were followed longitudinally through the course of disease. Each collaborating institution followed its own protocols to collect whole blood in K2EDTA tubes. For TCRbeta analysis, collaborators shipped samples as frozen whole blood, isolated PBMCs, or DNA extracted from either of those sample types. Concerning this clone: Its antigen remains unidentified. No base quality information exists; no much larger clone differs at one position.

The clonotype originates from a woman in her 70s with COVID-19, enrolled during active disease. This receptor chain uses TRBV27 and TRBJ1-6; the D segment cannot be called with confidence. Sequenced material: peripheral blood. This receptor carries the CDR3 CASSKTAHNSPLHF. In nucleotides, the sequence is TGTGCCAGCAGCAAGACTGCTCATAATTCACCCCTCCACTTT.